A selection of T cell receptor beta chains follows, all from one sample in a study of T cell responses to AZD1222 COVID-19 vaccine. Profiled with immunoSEQ multiplex PCR; TCRdb holds only in-frame clones, not every one. The sample includes roughly 90,000 clones, roughly 87% of them seen just once. Source: peripheral blood, taken 28 days after the second AZD1222 dose. The receptors originated from an adult who received the AZD1222 COVID-19 vaccine. The CDR3 runs from the conserved cysteine through the conserved F or W.

j_call	v_call	cdr3_aa
TRBJ1-1	TRBV12-3/TRBV12-4	CASTTWTGEAFF
TRBJ2-7	TRBV13	CASSLGRESYEQYF
TRBJ1-4	TRBV5-1	CASKDREPATNEKLFF
TRBJ2-5	TRBV30	CASGFARGETQYF
TRBJ1-1	TRBV6-1	CASSEALLNPEAFF
TRBJ2-7	TRBV15	CATSRDRNSYEQYF
TRBJ1-6	TRBV19	CASSAKWGAYNSPLHF
TRBJ1-1	TRBV19	CASSTEEGIWAEAFF
TRBJ2-1	TRBV27	CATGGLPGQRNEQFF
TRBJ1-6	TRBV6-5	CASLDAGSPLHF
TRBJ2-1	TRBV27	CASTSGGSYNEQFF